These 26 T cell receptor beta chains originate from one sample sequenced in a study of OX40 agonist ivuxolimab in advanced cancers. Only in-frame clones appear in the TCRdb table, and some are missing; sequencing was by immunoSEQ multiplex PCR. Of 98,000 or so clones detected, 91% appear once; the ten largest clones hold about 2.4%. This specimen was CD4+ or CD8+ T cells sorted from blood, taken in a trial of the OX40 agonist ivuxolimab. Receptors originate from an adult with an advanced solid tumor such as melanoma, head and neck, liver or kidney cancer.

The rearrangement uses TRBV4-1 and TRBJ2-7; D may be TRBD2 (5 bases). Trimming took off 1 base at V and 2 bases at J, with 9 bases between the two ends. Per the germline V gene, CDR1 is MGHRA and CDR2 is YSYEKL. This CDR3 region has 14 residues. CDR3 coding DNA: TGCGCCAGCAGCCAAGGGACTTTCACCTACGAGCAGTACTTC. Its translation is CASSQGTFTYEQYF.

The chain couples TRBV5-1 to TRBJ2-1; 9 positions agree with TRBD2. CDR3 length equals 16 residues. J lost 7 bases, V lost 3 bases, and 11 bases had no gene match. Germline values: CDR1 SGHRS, CDR2 YFSETQ. The CDR3 region is CASSWRSSGTGNEQFF. The DNA for the CDR3 is TGCGCCAGCAGCTGGCGGTCTAGCGGGACGGGGAATGAGCAGTTCTTC.

This chain uses TRBV27 with TRBJ2-5; TRBD2 matches at 8 bases. The ends lost 9 bases at V and 5 bases at J; junction bases unmatched: 8. The CDR3 has 13 residues. CDR1 is MNHEY, CDR2 SMNVEV, per germline (reference sequence). CDR3 in DNA: TGTGCCAGTTCTAAGCGGGAGCGGGAGACCCAGTACTTC. Its protein is CASSKRERETQYF.

The chain has TRBV21-1 and TRBJ1-1. TRBV21-1 is recorded as a pseudogene. This CDR3 contains 14 residues. The CDR3 loop reads CASGRPYTNTEAFF. CDR3 in DNA: TGTGCCAGCGGGAGGCCTTACACGAACACTGAAGCTTTCTTT.

The chain carries TRBV7-9 and TRBJ2-7; possibly TRBD1 for D (5 bases). Germline loops: CDR1 SEHNR, CDR2 FQNEAQ (reference sequence). V was trimmed by 6 bases and J by 8 bases, leaving 14 bases between them. CDR3 length: 12 residues. The CDR3 nucleotides read TGTGCCAGCAGTCCCCAGGGCCTTCAGCAGTACTTC. Its translation: CASSPQGLQQYF.

The rearrangement links TRBV5-4 to TRBJ2-1; D ambiguous. The CDR3 is made up of 11 amino acids. The V end lost 5 bases, the J end lost 1 base, and 1 base lay between the germline ends. CDR1 is SGHNT and CDR2 is YYREEE in the germline V gene (reference sequence). CDR3 sequence (DNA): TGTGCCAGCAGTTCCTACAATGAGCAGTTCTTC. It codes for CASSSYNEQFF.

The V call is TRBV5-1, the J call TRBJ2-7; 9 nucleotides agree with TRBD1. The V gene's germline CDR1 is SGHRS and CDR2 YFSETQ. V shed 0 bases and J 4 bases; nucleotides not matched to a gene: 8. The CDR3 contains 16 residues. In nucleotides, the CDR3 is TGCGCCAGCAGCTTGGCGGGACAGGGCATCTTATACGAGCAGTACTTC. Translating it yields CASSLAGQGILYEQYF.

This chain uses TRBV18 with TRBJ2-7; TRBD1 matches 9 bases. CDR1 and CDR2 (germline): KGHSH, LQKENI. The CDR3 is 15 amino acids. Trimming removed 6 bases from V and 3 bases from J; junction bases left unmatched: 9. DNA of the CDR3: TGTGCCAGCTCTCCCGGGACAGGGATCCTCTACGAGCAGTACTTC. Amino acid sequence: CASSPGTGILYEQYF.

The chain carries TRBV5-1 and TRBJ2-7; D is unclear. Trimming shortened V by 1 base and J by 5 bases, and 13 bases separated the two germline ends. The CDR3 loop spans 14 amino acids. Germline CDR1 is SGHRS and CDR2 is YFSETQ. CDR3 in DNA: TGCGCCAGCAGCTTGTGGGATTCCGCCGACGAGCAGTACTTC. Residues: CASSLWDSADEQYF.

The J gene is TRBJ2-2, the V gene TRBV7-9, with 7 positions matching TRBD1. CDR1 is SEHNR and CDR2 is FQNEAQ in the germline V gene (reference sequence). The CDR3 has 15 amino acids. V dropped 6 bases and J dropped 5; count of bases not matched to a gene: 9. CDR3 in amino acids: CASRPTGSLTGELFF. The CDR3 nucleotides read TGTGCCAGCAGGCCGACAGGGTCATTAACCGGGGAGCTGTTTTTT.

V and J are TRBV5-1 and TRBJ1-3; D remains unclear. The CDR3 sequence is 16 residues long. CDR1 SGHRS and CDR2 YFSETQ come from the germline V gene. Trimming left V 0 bases short and J 2 bases short, with 12 bases between. The CDR3 loop reads CASSLVGSIAGNTIYF. The CDR3 DNA is TGCGCCAGCAGCTTGGTAGGCAGCATAGCTGGAAACACCATATATTTT.

The rearrangement uses TRBV18 and TRBJ1-4; 10 nucleotides match TRBD1. CDR1 is KGHSH, CDR2 LQKENI, per germline. CDR3 length: 15 amino acids. V was pared by 1 base and J by 8 bases, with 4 bases of the junction left unmatched. CDR3 nucleotides: TGTGCCAGCTCACCACGGACAGGGGGGTTCGAAAAACTGTTTTTT. Its protein is CASSPRTGGFEKLFF.

The V gene is TRBV5-6, the J gene TRBJ2-7; D is possibly TRBD2 (7 bases). V was shortened by 0 bases and J by 10 bases, with 17 bases between the two germline ends. CDR1 and CDR2 from the germline V gene are SGHDT and YYEEEE. This CDR3 region has 14 residues. This chain's CDR3 is CASSLEGGLVNQYF. The CDR3, as DNA: TGTGCCAGCAGCTTGGAGGGGGGGTTAGTGAACCAGTACTTC.

This clone was seen only once. This rearrangement joins TRBV7-2 to TRBJ2-1, with D possibly being TRBD2 (6 bases). Germline values: CDR1 SGHTA, CDR2 FQGNSA. V was cut by 6 bases and J by 8 bases, with 11 bases left in between. This CDR3 is 12 amino acids long. The CDR3 loop is CASRRGGYEQFF. Written as DNA, the CDR3 is TGTGCCAGCAGGCGGGGAGGTTATGAGCAGTTCTTC.

This chain uses TRBV6-6 with TRBJ2-1; D is uncertain. This CDR3 is 10 amino acids long. Trimming cost V 5 bases and J 5 bases, with 1 base left between them. From germline, CDR1 is MNHNY and CDR2 SVGAGI (reference sequence). For the CDR3, the DNA is TGTGCCAGCAGTCACAATGAGCAGTTCTTC. Its translation is CASSHNEQFF.

The chain employs TRBV5-6 and TRBJ1-1; weak D call: TRBD1 (6 bases). The germline V gene encodes CDR1 SGHDT and CDR2 YYEEEE. V was trimmed by 6 bases and J by 1 base, leaving 10 bases between them. This CDR3 spans 13 amino acids. The DNA of the CDR3 is TGTGCCAGCACCGGACAGTGGAACACTGAAGCTTTCTTT. Its translation: CASTGQWNTEAFF.

The chain joins TRBV7-2 to TRBJ2-3, with 10 bases fitting TRBD2. This CDR3 has 16 residues. Trimming cost V 1 base and J 3 bases; bases outside gene matches: 4. Germline CDR1 SGHTA, CDR2 FQGNSA. The CDR3 DNA reads as TGTGCCAGCAGCTTAGGATTACTAGCGGGAACAGATACGCAGTATTTT. Translated: CASSLGLLAGTDTQYF.

The chain joins TRBV27 to TRBJ2-1; TRBD2 agrees at 7 bases. CDR3 length: 16 amino acids. V dropped 2 bases and J dropped 7; count of bases not matched to a gene: 11. Germline CDR1 reads MNHEY; CDR2 reads SMNVEV (reference sequence). CDR3 sequence reads: CASSLGYAGVWNEQFF. DNA for the CDR3: TGTGCCAGCAGTTTAGGTTATGCGGGAGTCTGGAATGAGCAGTTCTTC.

V and J are TRBV6-6 and TRBJ2-1, with D uncertain. The length of the CDR3 is 12 residues. Germline CDR1 reads MNHNY; CDR2 reads SVGAGI (reference sequence). With 0 bases removed from V and 12 bases from J, the gap between germline ends came to 9 bases. The CDR3 loop is CASSYSPFGQFF. CDR3 DNA sequence: TGTGCCAGCAGTTACTCTCCGTTTGGGCAGTTCTTC.

This chain connects TRBV5-1 to TRBJ1-2; 8 nucleotides align to TRBD1. This CDR3 comprises 16 residues. Germline V gives CDR1 SGHRS, CDR2 YFSETQ. The J segment lost 8 bases and the V segment lost 4 bases, leaving 16 bases of the junction unmatched. In nucleotides, the CDR3 is TGCGCCAGCAGCCCCCGCGCCCTGGACAGGGCCTCGGGCTACACCTTC. Translating gives CASSPRALDRASGYTF.

V gene TRBV28 combines with J gene TRBJ1-2; TRBD1 matches 9 bases. V shed 4 bases, J shed 4 bases, and the junction held 13 bases outside the gene matches. CDR3 size: 17 residues. CDR1 MDHEN and CDR2 SYDVKM come from the germline V gene. The CDR3 sequence is CASSSAAGTGSFYGYTF. The CDR3 DNA is TGTGCCAGCAGTTCCGCCGCCGGGACAGGGTCGTTCTATGGCTACACCTTC.

V gene TRBV13 combines with J gene TRBJ2-3; D might be TRBD2 (7 bases). Trimming pared 2 bases from V and 0 bases from J, leaving 12 bases between. There are 16 residues in the CDR3. Germline CDR1 is PRHDT and CDR2 is FYEKMQ (reference sequence). The CDR3 reads CASSLRGRDSTDTQYF. CDR3 DNA sequence: TGTGCCAGCAGCTTAAGGGGGAGGGACAGCACAGATACGCAGTATTTT. Full variable domain (rest looked up from reference TRBV13 and TRBJ2-3): AAGVIQSPRHLIKEKRETATLKCYPIPRHDTVYWYQQGPGQDPQFLISFYEKMQSDKGSIPDRFSAQQFSDYHSELNMSSLELGDSALYFCASSLRGRDSTDTQYFGPGTRLTVL.

This chain joins TRBV5-6 and TRBJ1-5, with 7 bases lining up with TRBD1. Trimming removed 4 bases from V and 0 bases from J; junction bases left unmatched: 10. The CDR3 runs 17 residues. Germline CDR1 SGHDT, CDR2 YYEEEE. CDR3 region: CASSAGQRLNSNQPQHF. The CDR3 DNA reads as TGTGCCAGCAGCGCGGGACAGCGATTAAATAGCAATCAGCCCCAGCATTTT. The full variable domain, in which reference TRBV5-6 and TRBJ1-5 provide the parts outside the CDR3, is DAGVTQSPTHLIKTRGQQVTLRCSPKSGHDTVSWYQQALGQGPQFIFQYYEEEERQRGNFPDRFSGHQFPNYSSELNVNALLLGDSALYLCASSAGQRLNSNQPQHFGDGTRLSIL.

This clone was observed once. V gene TRBV19 combines with J gene TRBJ2-7; 10 bases align to TRBD1. V shed 10 bases, J shed 4 bases, and the junction held 7 bases outside the gene matches. Germline V gives CDR1 LNHDA, CDR2 SQIVND (reference sequence). CDR3 size: 13 residues. The CDR3 is CATRGQGEYEQYF. CDR3 DNA: TGTGCCACAAGAGGACAGGGGGAGTACGAGCAGTACTTC.

CDR3 DNA sequence: TGCGCCAACCCAGGGGGCGGTCAGCCCCAGCATTTT. Its protein is CANPGGGQPQHF. The V gene is TRBV23-1, the J gene TRBJ1-5, with TRBD1 identical over 8 bases. Being an ORF, TRBV23-1 has a function that is uncertain. The CDR3 is 12 residues long. Trimming cost V 10 bases and J 6 bases; bases outside gene matches: 5.

V is TRBV6-6 and J is TRBJ1-5; D is unclear. V was trimmed by 2 bases and J by 0 bases, leaving 8 bases between them. The germline CDR1 and CDR2 sequences are MNHNY and SVGAGI (reference sequence). This CDR3 is built from 15 residues. DNA of the CDR3: TGTGCCAGCAGTTACCAGGAGCATAGCAATCAGCCCCAGCATTTT. Translation gives CASSYQEHSNQPQHF.